Listed below are T cell receptor beta chains from one sample, sequenced in a study of shared clonotypes between healthy human individuals. Assay: immunoSEQ multiplex PCR; the TCRdb copy retains only in-frame clones and omits some. In the table there are approximately 740,000 clones, roughly 92% of which are singletons. The sample consisted of naive CD8+ T cells sorted from blood. Receptors originate from a man aged 30-40 years in good health. The CDR3 runs from the conserved cysteine through the conserved F or W. The D gene is left open where the match is weak. Part of the rows lack a size; the others show once, few, many or a class for expanded clones.

V gene: TRBV29-1
J gene: TRBJ2-3
D gene: TRBD2
clone size: -
CDR3 protein: CSVEWASGSKGGTDTQYF
CDR3 DNA: TGCAGCGTTGAATGGGCTAGCGGGAGTAAGGGAGGCACAGATACGCAGTATTTT

V gene: TRBV7-9
J gene: TRBJ1-1
D gene: -
clone size: -
CDR3 protein: CASSFARPMNTEAFF
CDR3 DNA: TGTGCCAGCAGCTTTGCCAGGCCTATGAACACTGAAGCTTTCTTT

V gene: TRBV6-5
J gene: TRBJ2-7
D gene: -
clone size: -
CDR3 protein: CASSSRLITYEQYF
CDR3 DNA: TGTGCCAGCAGTTCCCGACTGATTACCTACGAGCAGTACTTC

V gene: TRBV27
J gene: TRBJ2-1
D gene: TRBD2
clone size: -
CDR3 protein: CASSFTSGSNEQFF
CDR3 DNA: TGTGCCAGCAGTTTTACTAGCGGGAGCAATGAGCAGTTCTTC

V gene: TRBV6-1
J gene: TRBJ2-2
D gene: TRBD1
clone size: once
CDR3 protein: CASSVDQGAMAGELFF
CDR3 DNA: TGTGCCAGCAGTGTGGATCAGGGGGCGATGGCCGGGGAGCTGTTTTTT

V gene: TRBV7-6
J gene: TRBJ2-2
D gene: -
clone size: -
CDR3 protein: CASSLNSYTGELFF
CDR3 DNA: TGTGCCAGCAGCTTAAATAGTTACACCGGGGAGCTGTTTTTT

V gene: TRBV6-5
J gene: TRBJ2-1
D gene: -
clone size: -
CDR3 protein: CASTKISGRDNEQFF
CDR3 DNA: TGTGCCAGCACCAAAATTAGCGGCCGCGACAATGAGCAGTTCTTC

V gene: TRBV27
J gene: TRBJ2-2
D gene: TRBD1
clone size: -
CDR3 protein: CASSSTGVYTGELFF
CDR3 DNA: TGTGCCAGCAGTTCGACAGGGGTGTACACCGGGGAGCTGTTTTTT

V gene: TRBV7-9
J gene: TRBJ1-1
D gene: -
clone size: -
CDR3 protein: CASSRNLRTEAFF
CDR3 DNA: TGTGCCAGCAGTCGCAATTTGAGGACTGAAGCTTTCTTT

V gene: TRBV4-1
J gene: TRBJ2-7
D gene: TRBD2
clone size: -
CDR3 protein: CASSQASGSSREQYF
CDR3 DNA: TGCGCCAGCAGCCAAGCTAGCGGGAGTTCGAGGGAGCAGTACTTC

V gene: TRBV29-1
J gene: TRBJ2-2
D gene: -
clone size: -
CDR3 protein: CSVAGLGGELFF
CDR3 DNA: TGCAGCGTTGCAGGTCTTGGCGGGGAGCTGTTTTTT

V gene: TRBV19
J gene: TRBJ2-1
D gene: -
clone size: -
CDR3 protein: CASSIALWEVPHNEQFF
CDR3 DNA: TGTGCCAGTAGTATTGCTTTGTGGGAGGTACCCCACAATGAGCAGTTCTTC

V gene: TRBV7-9
J gene: TRBJ1-2
D gene: -
clone size: -
CDR3 protein: CASGLPERRITLYGYTF
CDR3 DNA: TGTGCCAGCGGCCTCCCAGAGCGCAGGATCACCCTCTATGGCTACACCTTC

V gene: TRBV25-1
J gene: TRBJ2-5
D gene: TRBD1
clone size: -
CDR3 protein: CASNRGQRETQYF
CDR3 DNA: TGTGCCAGTAACAGGGGGCAGCGGGAGACCCAGTACTTC

V gene: TRBV10-2
J gene: TRBJ2-7
D gene: TRBD2
clone size: -
CDR3 protein: CASSESGLAGSYEQYF
CDR3 DNA: TGCGCCAGCAGTGAATCTGGACTAGCGGGTTCCTACGAGCAGTACTTC

V gene: TRBV9
J gene: TRBJ1-3
D gene: -
clone size: -
CDR3 protein: CASSVTTNTIYF
CDR3 DNA: TGTGCCAGCAGCGTCACGACAAACACCATATATTTT

V gene: TRBV27
J gene: TRBJ2-7
D gene: -
clone size: -
CDR3 protein: CASGFTYEQYF
CDR3 DNA: TGTGCGTCGGGTTTTACCTACGAGCAGTACTTC

V gene: TRBV5-1
J gene: TRBJ2-2
D gene: -
clone size: -
CDR3 protein: CASSSSNTGELFF
CDR3 DNA: TGCGCCAGCAGCTCTTCTAACACCGGGGAGCTGTTTTTT

V gene: TRBV6-5
J gene: TRBJ2-5
D gene: -
clone size: many
CDR3 protein: CASSYGGGETQYF
CDR3 DNA: TGTGCCAGCAGTTATGGAGGTGGGGAGACCCAGTACTTC

V gene: TRBV30
J gene: TRBJ2-7
D gene: TRBD1
clone size: -
CDR3 protein: CAWGQGSAYEQYF
CDR3 DNA: TGTGCCTGGGGACAGGGGTCCGCCTACGAGCAGTACTTC

V gene: TRBV27
J gene: TRBJ2-3
D gene: -
clone size: -
CDR3 protein: CASSLYPDTQYF
CDR3 DNA: TGTGCCAGCAGTTTATATCCAGATACGCAGTATTTT

V gene: TRBV5-1
J gene: TRBJ2-3
D gene: TRBD2
clone size: -
CDR3 protein: CASSLGLAGTSSTDTQYF
CDR3 DNA: TGCGCCAGCAGCTTGGGGCTAGCGGGGACCTCTAGCACAGATACGCAGTATTTT

V gene: TRBV4-1
J gene: TRBJ2-7
D gene: -
clone size: -
CDR3 protein: CASSQVGVSYEQYF
CDR3 DNA: TGCGCCAGCAGCCAAGTGGGAGTCTCCTACGAGCAGTACTTC

V gene: TRBV7-3
J gene: TRBJ2-1
D gene: -
clone size: -
CDR3 protein: CASSLTGGGDPPHNEQFF
CDR3 DNA: TGTGCCAGCAGCTTAACAGGTGGAGGGGACCCCCCCCACAATGAGCAGTTCTTC

V gene: TRBV7-9
J gene: TRBJ2-1
D gene: -
clone size: once
CDR3 protein: CASGQGPYNEQFF
CDR3 DNA: TGTGCCAGCGGTCAGGGCCCATACAATGAGCAGTTCTTC

V gene: TRBV11-2
J gene: TRBJ2-5
D gene: TRBD2
clone size: -
CDR3 protein: CASSLGLAGLETQYF
CDR3 DNA: TGTGCCAGCAGCTTAGGACTAGCGGGATTGGAGACCCAGTACTTC

V gene: TRBV14
J gene: TRBJ2-7
D gene: TRBD1
clone size: -
CDR3 protein: CASSPLRGTGYNEQYF
CDR3 DNA: TGTGCCAGCAGCCCCTTACGGGGGACAGGGTATAACGAGCAGTACTTC

V gene: TRBV19
J gene: TRBJ1-1
D gene: -
clone size: -
CDR3 protein: CASSIPPMNTEAFF
CDR3 DNA: TGTGCCAGTAGTATCCCTCCGATGAACACTGAAGCTTTCTTT

V gene: TRBV11-2
J gene: TRBJ1-2
D gene: -
clone size: -
CDR3 protein: CASSSTENYGYTF
CDR3 DNA: TGTGCCAGCAGCTCGACAGAGAACTATGGCTACACCTTC

V gene: TRBV27
J gene: TRBJ2-7
D gene: TRBD2
clone size: -
CDR3 protein: CASSRSLAGGAYEQYF
CDR3 DNA: TGTGCCAGCAGCCGCTCCCTAGCGGGTGGGGCCTACGAGCAGTACTTC

V gene: TRBV13
J gene: TRBJ2-1
D gene: -
clone size: -
CDR3 protein: CASSLNRAHEQFF
CDR3 DNA: TGTGCCAGCAGCTTAAACAGGGCCCATGAGCAGTTCTTC

V gene: TRBV4-1
J gene: TRBJ2-7
D gene: TRBD2
clone size: -
CDR3 protein: CASSQGSGSSYEQYF
CDR3 DNA: TGCGCCAGCAGCCAAGGTAGCGGGAGCTCCTACGAGCAGTACTTC

V gene: TRBV7-9
J gene: TRBJ2-5
D gene: TRBD1
clone size: -
CDR3 protein: CASSRQGSGWETQYF
CDR3 DNA: TGTGCCAGCAGCCGACAGGGCTCCGGGTGGGAGACCCAGTACTTC

V gene: TRBV6-1
J gene: TRBJ2-2
D gene: -
clone size: once
CDR3 protein: CASSEAWGTGELFF
CDR3 DNA: TGTGCCAGCAGTGAAGCTTGGGGCACCGGGGAGCTGTTTTTT

V gene: TRBV29-1
J gene: TRBJ2-1
D gene: TRBD1
clone size: once
CDR3 protein: CSVNELTGHSYNEQFF
CDR3 DNA: TGCAGCGTAAATGAATTGACAGGGCACTCCTACAATGAGCAGTTCTTC

V gene: TRBV5-1
J gene: TRBJ2-1
D gene: TRBD2
clone size: -
CDR3 protein: CASSLGLAGGDEQFF
CDR3 DNA: TGCGCCAGCAGCTTGGGACTAGCGGGGGGAGATGAGCAGTTCTTC

V gene: TRBV10-1
J gene: TRBJ2-6
D gene: -
clone size: -
CDR3 protein: CASSEGSSGSGANVLTF
CDR3 DNA: TGCGCCAGCAGTGAGGGGTCTTCGGGGTCTGGGGCCAACGTCCTGACTTTC

V gene: TRBV7-9
J gene: TRBJ2-7
D gene: -
clone size: few
CDR3 protein: CASSLPESSYEQYF
CDR3 DNA: TGTGCCAGCAGCTTACCCGAGAGCTCCTACGAGCAGTACTTC

V gene: TRBV27
J gene: TRBJ2-1
D gene: TRBD2
clone size: -
CDR3 protein: CASSFAAGVIYNEQFF
CDR3 DNA: TGTGCCAGCAGTTTTGCAGCGGGAGTAATCTACAATGAGCAGTTCTTC

V gene: TRBV7-2
J gene: TRBJ1-5
D gene: TRBD1
clone size: few
CDR3 protein: CASSLMGTGLNQPQHF
CDR3 DNA: TGTGCCAGCAGCTTAATGGGGACAGGGCTCAATCAGCCCCAGCATTTT

V gene: TRBV28
J gene: TRBJ1-4
D gene: TRBD1
clone size: once
CDR3 protein: CASSFPEDRGLANEKLFF
CDR3 DNA: TGTGCCAGCAGTTTCCCAGAGGACAGGGGGTTGGCTAATGAAAAACTGTTTTTT

V gene: TRBV4-1
J gene: TRBJ2-2
D gene: -
clone size: -
CDR3 protein: CASSQEWGYTGELFF
CDR3 DNA: TGCGCCAGCAGCCAAGAGTGGGGTTACACCGGGGAGCTGTTTTTT

V gene: TRBV19
J gene: TRBJ2-7
D gene: -
clone size: -
CDR3 protein: CASSIGTENPYEQYF
CDR3 DNA: TGTGCCAGTAGTATAGGGACAGAAAACCCCTACGAGCAGTACTTC

V gene: TRBV28
J gene: TRBJ1-5
D gene: -
clone size: -
CDR3 protein: CASSFRWGSAANQPQHF
CDR3 DNA: TGTGCCAGCAGTTTTCGTTGGGGATCCGCAGCCAATCAGCCCCAGCATTTT

V gene: TRBV29-1
J gene: TRBJ2-7
D gene: TRBD1
clone size: -
CDR3 protein: CSATGQGRTYEQYF
CDR3 DNA: TGCAGCGCCACAGGACAGGGCCGTACCTACGAGCAGTACTTC

V gene: TRBV7-9
J gene: TRBJ2-1
D gene: TRBD2
clone size: -
CDR3 protein: CASSLPSGYNEQFF
CDR3 DNA: TGTGCCAGCAGCTTACCTAGCGGCTACAATGAGCAGTTCTTC

V gene: TRBV9
J gene: TRBJ1-5
D gene: -
clone size: -
CDR3 protein: CASSGRDPNQPQHF
CDR3 DNA: TGTGCCAGCAGCGGTCGGGATCCCAATCAGCCCCAGCATTTT

V gene: TRBV4-1
J gene: TRBJ1-4
D gene: TRBD1
clone size: once
CDR3 protein: CASRDREDEKLFF
CDR3 DNA: TGCGCCAGCCGGGACAGGGAGGATGAAAAACTGTTTTTT